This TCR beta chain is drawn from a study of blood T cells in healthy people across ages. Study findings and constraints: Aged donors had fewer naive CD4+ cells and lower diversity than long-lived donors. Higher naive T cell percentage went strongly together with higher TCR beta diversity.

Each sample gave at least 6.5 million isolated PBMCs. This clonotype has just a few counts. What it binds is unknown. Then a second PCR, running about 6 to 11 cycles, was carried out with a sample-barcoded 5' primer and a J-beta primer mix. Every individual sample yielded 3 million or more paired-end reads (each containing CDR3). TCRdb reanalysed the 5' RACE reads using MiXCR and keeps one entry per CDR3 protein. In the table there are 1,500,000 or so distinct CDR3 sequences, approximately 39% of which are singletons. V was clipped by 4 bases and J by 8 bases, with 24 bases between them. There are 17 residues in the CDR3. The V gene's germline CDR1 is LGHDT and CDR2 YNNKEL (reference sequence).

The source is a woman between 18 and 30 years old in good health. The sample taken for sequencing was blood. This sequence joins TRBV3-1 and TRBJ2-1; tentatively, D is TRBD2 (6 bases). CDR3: CASSPPPVADITDEQFF. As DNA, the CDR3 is TGTGCCAGCAGCCCCCCCCCGGTAGCGGACATCACCGATGAGCAGTTCTTC.